Each of the 14 T cell receptor beta chains below was sequenced from the same sample in a study of cytotoxic CD8 clonotypes in ibrutinib-treated CLL. Method: immunoSEQ multiplex PCR; TCRdb's copy keeps in-frame clones and lacks some. The sample contains approximately 20,000 clones, over 70% of which appear only once. The specimen comprised PBMCs, sampled before ibrutinib treatment. These receptors were taken from a human donor with chronic lymphocytic leukemia.

This CDR3 reads CASSYSGASYNEQFF. DNA for the CDR3: TGTGCCAGCAGTTACTCCGGGGCTTCCTACAATGAGCAGTTCTTC. The chain combines TRBV6-5 with TRBJ2-1; D may match TRBD1 or TRBD2 (5 bases each). The CDR3 runs 15 residues. Trimming stripped 0 bases from V and 1 base from J, with 7 bases between. Germline values: CDR1 MNHEY, CDR2 SVGAGI.

This rearrangement joins TRBV5-5 to TRBJ2-3; D unclear. CDR3 length: 15 amino acids. The germline CDR1 and CDR2 sequences are SGHKS and YYEKEE (reference sequence). V lost 1 base, J lost 2 bases, and 11 bases lay in between. This chain's CDR3 is CASSLFGYSTDTQYF. The CDR3 nucleotides are TGTGCCAGCAGCTTGTTCGGCTACTCCACAGATACGCAGTATTTT.

The rearrangement links TRBV9 to TRBJ2-3; D is uncertain. V shed 0 bases and J shed 5 bases, with 13 bases lying between them. There are 15 residues in the CDR3. Looked up from germline, CDR1 is SGDLS and CDR2 is YYNGEE. The CDR3, as DNA: TGTGCCAGCAGCGTAGGTTGGCGGAATCTAGATACGCAGTATTTT. As protein: CASSVGWRNLDTQYF.

By share, this clone ranks as large. The rearrangement uses TRBV28 and TRBJ2-7; no clear D. There are 12 residues in the CDR3. In germline, CDR1 is MDHEN, CDR2 SYDVKM. Trimming took off 3 bases at V and 3 bases at J, with 6 bases between the two ends. The CDR3 region is CASSFPNYEQYF. For the CDR3, the DNA is TGTGCCAGCAGTTTCCCGAACTACGAGCAGTACTTC.

This clone occurred a few times. J is TRBJ1-1 and V is TRBV19; D unclear. The CDR3 runs 15 residues. In germline, CDR1 is LNHDA, CDR2 SQIVND (reference sequence). V was clipped by 3 bases and J by 1 base, with 12 bases between them. CDR3 sequence (DNA): TGTGCCAGTAGTATGAGCGGTTGGGGGAACACTGAAGCTTTCTTT. It yields the protein CASSMSGWGNTEAFF.

The gene calls are TRBV11-3 and TRBJ2-3; D may correspond to TRBD1 or TRBD2 (5 bases each). The CDR3 totals 13 residues. CDR1 SGHNT and CDR2 YENEEA come from the germline V gene. V was clipped by 5 bases and J by 1 base, with 7 bases between them. The CDR3 loop is CASSRGGTDTQYF. The CDR3 nucleotides are TGTGCCAGCAGCAGAGGGGGCACAGATACGCAGTATTTT.

V and J are TRBV28 and TRBJ1-5, with TRBD1 as a possible D gene (5 bases). The CDR3 spans 14 residues. Germline V lookup: CDR1 MDHEN, CDR2 SYDVKM. V was trimmed by 4 bases and J by 7 bases, leaving 14 bases between them. The CDR3 spells CASSSTEGWQPQHF. DNA for the CDR3: TGTGCCAGCAGTTCGACCGAGGGGTGGCAGCCCCAGCATTTT.

The genes are TRBV5-1 and TRBJ1-3; the D is unclear. The V gene's germline CDR1 is SGHRS and CDR2 YFSETQ. This CDR3 region has 14 residues. The germline V and J ends were trimmed by 0 bases and 9 bases, with 13 bases remaining between them. As DNA, the CDR3 is TGCGCCAGCAGCTTGGAATTGGGCGGTAGCACCATATATTTT. As protein: CASSLELGGSTIYF.

The chain carries TRBV6-1 and TRBJ1-3, with unresolved D. This CDR3 comprises 16 residues. Germline V gives CDR1 MNHNS, CDR2 SASEGT. The V and J ends lost 3 bases and 0 bases respectively, with 12 bases between them. The CDR3 DNA reads as TGTGCCAGCAGTGATTCCGGCACGAGCTCTGGAAACACCATATATTTT. Protein: CASSDSGTSSGNTIYF.

The chain joins TRBV5-8 to TRBJ1-4, with D uncertain. From germline, CDR1 is SGHTS and CDR2 YDEGEE. This CDR3 contains 16 residues. The ends were cut back, 1 base at V and 0 bases at J, with 10 bases in the middle. Here the CDR3 DNA reads TGTGCCAGCAGCTTGCCTGGGCAGCCAACTAATGAAAAACTGTTTTTT. Its translation is CASSLPGQPTNEKLFF.

The J gene is TRBJ1-1, the V gene TRBV18; the D gene is possibly TRBD1 (6 bases). The CDR3 runs to 16 residues. Germline V gene lookup returns CDR1 KGHSH and CDR2 LQKENI. The germline V and J ends were trimmed by 3 bases and 1 base, with 15 bases remaining between them. CDR3 protein: CASSPARGLGNTEAFF. CDR3 coding DNA: TGTGCCAGCTCACCGGCCAGGGGCTTAGGGAACACTGAAGCTTTCTTT.

This clone was counted only a few times. The chain couples TRBV7-9 to TRBJ2-5, with D possibly matching TRBD2 (6 bases). V was shortened by 1 base and J by 9 bases, with 9 bases between the two germline ends. There are 12 residues in the CDR3. Germline V CDR1 and CDR2: SEHNR, FQNEAQ (reference sequence). The CDR3 DNA follows: TGTGCCAGCAGCTTAGTGGGCGGGGCCCAGTACTTC. This sequence encodes CASSLVGGAQYF. The full variable domain, rest sourced from reference TRBV7-9 and TRBJ2-5, is DTGVSQNPRHKITKRGQNVTFRCDPISEHNRLYWYRQTLGQGPEFLTYFQNEAQLEKSRLLSDRFSAERPKGSFSTLEIQRTEQGDSAMYLCASSLVGGAQYFGPGTRLLVL.

The chain links TRBV4-1 to TRBJ2-5, with 14 bases matching TRBD2. CDR3 length: 15 amino acids. Germline V gene sequence: CDR1 MGHRA, CDR2 YSYEKL. The junction had 4 bases not matched to a gene; V was cut back by 2 bases and J by 8 bases. The CDR3 coding sequence is TGCGCCAGCAGCCAAACCGGGACTAGCGGGAGAACCCAGTACTTC. Residues: CASSQTGTSGRTQYF.

This sequence joins TRBV5-4 and TRBJ1-4; TRBD1 matches at 8 bases. From germline, CDR1 is SGHNT and CDR2 YYREEE (reference sequence). The CDR3 has 15 amino acids. V lost 5 bases to trimming and J lost 5 bases; unmatched junction nucleotides: 8. The DNA for the CDR3 is TGTGCCAGCAGTCCTCAGACAGGGGCGAATGAAAAACTGTTTTTT. It encodes CASSPQTGANEKLFF. Variable domain in full (rest from reference TRBV5-4 and TRBJ1-4): ETGVTQSPTHLIKTRGQQVTLRCSSQSGHNTVSWYQQALGQGPQFIFQYYREEENGRGNFPPRFSGLQFPNYSSELNVNALELDDSALYLCASSPQTGANEKLFFGSGTQLSVL.